The T cell receptor beta chain under discussion was sequenced for a study of cytotoxic CD8 clonotypes in ibrutinib-treated CLL. Study-level results: Baseline levels were approached again at progression, after clonality had risen at ibrutinib response.

On this clone itself: The antigen is undetermined.

Sequenced by immunoSEQ multiplex PCR; TCRdb stores in-frame clones only, minus some. The data contain approximately 20,000 clones, 65% to 85% of them singletons. The specimen was PBMCs, collected before ibrutinib treatment. This clonotype was obtained from a human donor with chronic lymphocytic leukemia.

In DNA form, the CDR3 reads TGTGCCAGCAGTCGACAGGGGTCAGGCTATGGCTACACCTTC. This translates into CASSRQGSGYGYTF. The rearrangement joins TRBV6-4 to TRBJ1-2, with 8 bases aligning to TRBD1. The CDR3 is 14 residues long. V trimming: 5 bases; J trimming: 4 bases; junction bases outside the gene matches: 6. Germline assignment: CDR1 MRHNA and CDR2 SNTAGT.